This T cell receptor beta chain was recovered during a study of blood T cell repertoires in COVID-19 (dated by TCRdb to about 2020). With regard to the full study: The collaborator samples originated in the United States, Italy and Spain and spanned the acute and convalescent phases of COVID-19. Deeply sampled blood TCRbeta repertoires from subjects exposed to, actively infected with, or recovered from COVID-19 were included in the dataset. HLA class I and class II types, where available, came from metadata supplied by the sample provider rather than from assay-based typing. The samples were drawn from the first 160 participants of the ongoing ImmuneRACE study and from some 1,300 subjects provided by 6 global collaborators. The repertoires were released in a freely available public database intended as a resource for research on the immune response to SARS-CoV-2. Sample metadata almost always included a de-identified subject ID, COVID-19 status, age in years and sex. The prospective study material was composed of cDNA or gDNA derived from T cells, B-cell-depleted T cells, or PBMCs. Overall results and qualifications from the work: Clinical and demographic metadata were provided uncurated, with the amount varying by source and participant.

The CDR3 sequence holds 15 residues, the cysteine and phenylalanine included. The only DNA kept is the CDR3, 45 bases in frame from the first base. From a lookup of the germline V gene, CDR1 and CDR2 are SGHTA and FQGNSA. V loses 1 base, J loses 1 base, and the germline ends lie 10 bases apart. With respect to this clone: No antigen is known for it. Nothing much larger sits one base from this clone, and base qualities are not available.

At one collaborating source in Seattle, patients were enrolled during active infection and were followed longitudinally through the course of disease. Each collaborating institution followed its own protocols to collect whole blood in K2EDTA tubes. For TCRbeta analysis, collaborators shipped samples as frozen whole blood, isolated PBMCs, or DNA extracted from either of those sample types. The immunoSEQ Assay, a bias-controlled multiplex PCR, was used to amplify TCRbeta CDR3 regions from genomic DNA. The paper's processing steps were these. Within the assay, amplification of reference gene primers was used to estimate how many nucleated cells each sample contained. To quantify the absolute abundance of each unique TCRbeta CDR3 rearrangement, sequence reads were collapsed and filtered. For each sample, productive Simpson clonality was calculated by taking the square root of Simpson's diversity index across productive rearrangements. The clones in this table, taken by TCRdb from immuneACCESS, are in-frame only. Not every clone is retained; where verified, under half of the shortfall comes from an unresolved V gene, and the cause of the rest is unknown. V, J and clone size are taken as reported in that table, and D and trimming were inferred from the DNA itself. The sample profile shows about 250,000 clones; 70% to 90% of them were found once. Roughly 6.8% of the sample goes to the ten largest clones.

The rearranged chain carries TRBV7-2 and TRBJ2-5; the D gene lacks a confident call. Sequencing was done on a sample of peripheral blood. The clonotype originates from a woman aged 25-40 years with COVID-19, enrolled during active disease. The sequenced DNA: TGTGCCAGCAGCTTAGAAGTCTACCGCCAAGAGACCCAGTACTTC. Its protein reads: CASSLEVYRQETQYF. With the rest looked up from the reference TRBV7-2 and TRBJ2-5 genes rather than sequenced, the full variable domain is GAGVSQSPSNKVTEKGKDVELRCDPISGHTALYWYRQSLGQGLEFLIYFQGNSAPDKSGLPSDRFSAERTGGSVSTLTIQRTQQEDSAVYLCASSLEVYRQETQYFGPGTRLLVL.